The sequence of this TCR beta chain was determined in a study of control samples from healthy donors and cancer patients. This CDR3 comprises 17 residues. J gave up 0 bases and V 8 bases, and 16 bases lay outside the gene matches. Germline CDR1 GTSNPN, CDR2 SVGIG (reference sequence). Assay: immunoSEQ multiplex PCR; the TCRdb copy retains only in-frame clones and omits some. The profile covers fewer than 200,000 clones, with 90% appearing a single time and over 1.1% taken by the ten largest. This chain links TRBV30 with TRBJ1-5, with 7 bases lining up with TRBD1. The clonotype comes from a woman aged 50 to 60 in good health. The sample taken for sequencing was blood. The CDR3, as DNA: TGTGCCGCAACGCTGACAGGGAGCGTTCATAGCAATCAGCCCCAGCATTTT. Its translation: CAATLTGSVHSNQPQHF.